Below are 29 T cell receptor beta chains sequenced from a single sample in a study of human T cells and chemical hapten exposure. Total RNA extraction was carried out from unfractionated whole blood. During construction of the library, unique molecular identifiers were attached to individual cDNA molecules for quantitative, reproducible TCR counting. TCRdb analysed the reads with MiXCR anew, one entry per CDR3 protein. The sample contains about 120,000 distinct CDR3 sequences, 6.5% to 10% of which appear only once. The specimen sequenced was whole blood. Receptors originate from a human donor in good health. Some clones in this sample may be carry-over from other donors' samples.

This clonotype was detected a few times. The chain recombines TRBV12-3 or TRBV12-4 with TRBJ1-5; 8 bases are shared with TRBD1. This CDR3 has 14 residues. The V gene end was trimmed by 7 bases and the J gene end by 2 bases; junction bases not matched to a gene: 4. CDR3 residues: CASTQTGGNQPQHF. For the CDR3, the DNA is TGTGCCAGCACCCAGACAGGGGGCAATCAGCCCCAGCATTTT.

The chain combines TRBV6-2 or TRBV6-3 with TRBJ2-2, with a weak D call TRBD2 (6 bases). The CDR3 runs 16 residues. Trimming removed 5 bases at V and 2 bases at J, with 15 bases between. The germline V gene encodes CDR1 MNHEY and CDR2 SVGEGT. CDR3 DNA: TGTGCCAGCAGTAGAATGCGGGATATAAACACCGGGGAGCTGTTTTTT. The encoded protein is CASSRMRDINTGELFF.

This clonotype has just a few counts. The chain combines TRBV7-2 with TRBJ2-3; 10 nucleotides line up with TRBD1. This CDR3 comprises 17 residues. From germline, CDR1 is SGHTA and CDR2 FQGNSA. The trim removed 5 bases at V and 2 bases at J, leaving 10 bases unmatched. CDR3 loop: CASSLRTGGRDTDTQYF. The CDR3 DNA reads TGTGCCAGCAGCCTAAGGACAGGGGGAAGGGACACAGATACGCAGTATTTT.

This clonotype was seen ten or more times. The chain combines TRBV4-1 with TRBJ1-3, with D possibly being TRBD1 (5 bases). V dropped 0 bases and J dropped 2 bases, with 17 bases sitting between them. The CDR3 runs 18 residues. Germline-derived CDR1 and CDR2 are MGHRA and YSYEKL. CDR3 coding DNA: TGCGCCAGCAGCCAAGATGGGGGTGGGTGGGGAGCTGGAAACACCATATATTTT. This gives the protein CASSQDGGGWGAGNTIYF.

CDR3 sequence (DNA): TGCAGTGCTAAGAGCGGGCGAGGCACAGATACGCAGTATTTT. Encoded protein: CSAKSGRGTDTQYF. The gene calls are TRBV20-1 and TRBJ2-3, with D perhaps matching TRBD2 (6 bases). The CDR3 has 14 amino acids. Trimming took 4 bases from V and 1 from J, leaving 12 bases between them. Per germline, CDR1 DFQATT and CDR2 SNEGSKA (reference sequence).

This clonotype was recorded many times. This chain connects TRBV2 to TRBJ1-1; D perhaps matches TRBD1 (6 bases). Trimming cost V 7 bases and J 7 bases, with 22 bases left between them. The CDR3 covers 15 residues. CDR1 is SNHLY and CDR2 is FYNNEI in the germline V gene. The CDR3 loop reads CASKVQGSGTNEAFF. The CDR3 DNA sequence: TGTGCCAGCAAGGTCCAGGGGTCTGGGACAAATGAAGCTTTCTTT.

J is TRBJ2-1 and V is TRBV5-4; D uncertain. The germline V and J ends were trimmed by 0 bases and 11 bases, with 9 bases remaining between them. Germline loops: CDR1 SGHNT, CDR2 YYREEE (reference sequence). The CDR3 length is 12 residues. The chain's CDR3 is CASSLEALKQFF. CDR3 in DNA: TGTGCCAGCAGCTTGGAGGCACTGAAGCAGTTCTTC.

CDR3 bases: TGTGCCAGCAGCCCCTGGGGTAGCGAAGAGACCCAGTACTTC. Its translation is CASSPWGSEETQYF. V gene TRBV7-9 combines with J gene TRBJ2-5, with a possible D match to TRBD2 (5 bases). The V and J ends lost 5 bases and 3 bases respectively, with 13 bases between them. Germline CDR1 is SEHNR and CDR2 is FQNEAQ (reference sequence). The CDR3 has 14 amino acids.

This clonotype occurred many times. The rearrangement uses TRBV27 and TRBJ2-7, with 11 nucleotides matching TRBD2. Trimming took 3 bases from V and 10 from J; bases not matched to a gene: 8. The CDR3 sequence is 14 residues long. Per the germline V gene, CDR1 is MNHEY and CDR2 is SMNVEV (reference sequence). Here the CDR3 reads CASSFTSGRSGQYF. DNA for the CDR3: TGTGCCAGCAGTTTCACTAGCGGGAGAAGTGGTCAGTACTTC.

This clonotype was found many times. The rearrangement links TRBV20-1 to TRBJ2-1, with TRBD2 identical over 11 bases. Germline assignment: CDR1 DFQATT and CDR2 SNEGSKA (reference sequence). Trimming removed 6 bases from V and 9 bases from J; junction bases left unmatched: 7. The CDR3 contains 13 residues. CDR3 region: CSAGGLAVVEQFF. Written as DNA, the CDR3 is TGCAGTGCGGGGGGACTAGCGGTCGTTGAGCAGTTCTTC.

At least ten counts were recorded for this clonotype. The chain recombines TRBV7-8 with TRBJ1-1, with 7 bases aligning to TRBD1. V shed 5 bases and J 0 bases; nucleotides not matched to a gene: 12. The CDR3 extends over 17 amino acids. The germline gives CDR1 SGHVS, CDR2 FQNEAQ. CDR3 sequence: CASSPGQTGLLNTEAFF. CDR3 nucleotide sequence: TGTGCCAGCAGCCCTGGACAGACAGGGTTACTGAACACTGAAGCTTTCTTT.

V and J are TRBV5-1 and TRBJ2-1; no clear D gene. CDR3 size: 13 residues. Deletions cut 0 bases from V and 8 bases from J, with 9 bases between. The germline V gene encodes CDR1 SGHRS and CDR2 YFSETQ. DNA for the CDR3: TGCGCCAGCAGCTTGGCCCTGGCCGATGAGCAGTTCTTC. It translates to CASSLALADEQFF.

The chain combines TRBV19 with TRBJ2-1; D is perhaps TRBD1 (6 bases). Germline CDR1 LNHDA, CDR2 SQIVND (reference sequence). Trimming removed 6 bases from V and 5 bases from J, with 17 bases in between. This CDR3 region has 15 residues. The CDR3 region has the DNA TGTGCCAGTAGCGCAGAGAGGGGGACCGACAATGAGCAGTTCTTC. This encodes CASSAERGTDNEQFF. The full variable domain, completed using reference TRBV19 and TRBJ2-1, is DGGITQSPKYLFRKEGQNVTLSCEQNLNHDAMYWYRQDPGQGLRLIYYSQIVNDFQKGDIAEGYSVSREKKESFPLTVTSAQKNPTAFYLCASSAERGTDNEQFFGPGTRLTVL.

CDR3 loop: CASSFSDTEAFF. The CDR3 DNA reads TGTGCCAGCAGCTTTTCGGACACTGAAGCTTTCTTT. The rearrangement joins TRBV5-4 to TRBJ1-1, with D uncertain. The germline V and J ends were trimmed by 2 bases and 3 bases, with 5 bases remaining between them. Germline CDR1 SGHNT, CDR2 YYREEE (reference sequence). This CDR3 comprises 12 residues.

This clonotype appeared a few times. This sequence joins TRBV15 and TRBJ2-5, with a tentative D call TRBD2 (6 bases). There are 14 residues in the CDR3. Germline CDR1 reads LNHNV; CDR2 reads YYDKDF (reference sequence). V was cut by 1 base and J by 5 bases, with 11 bases left in between. The CDR3 nucleotides are TGTGCCACCAGCAGAGCCTTAGGAGGGGAGACCCAGTACTTC. It codes for CATSRALGGETQYF.

The chain has TRBV6-4 and TRBJ2-7; TRBD2 agrees at 9 bases. V lost 3 bases and J lost 2; bases outside the gene matches: 8. This CDR3 comprises 16 residues. Germline values: CDR1 MRHNA, CDR2 SNTAGT. CDR3 coding DNA: TGTGCCAGCAGTGAATTCCTAGCGGGGTCCCCCTACGAGCAGTACTTC. This sequence encodes CASSEFLAGSPYEQYF.

This clonotype has a handful of counts. V and J are TRBV6-1 and TRBJ2-1; D tentatively reads TRBD1 or TRBD2 (6 bases each). Germline lookup yields CDR1 MNHNS and CDR2 SASEGT. This CDR3 contains 15 residues. Trimming took off 5 bases at V and 5 bases at J, with 16 bases between the two ends. DNA of the CDR3: TGTGCCAGCAGTAACCAGGGGAGGCTGCACAATGAGCAGTTCTTC. Translated: CASSNQGRLHNEQFF.

This clonotype turned up a few times. V gene TRBV27 combines with J gene TRBJ2-3, with TRBD2 as a possible D gene (5 bases). Germline CDR1 and CDR2: MNHEY and SMNVEV (reference sequence). The CDR3 totals 14 residues. V was cut by 5 bases and J by 3 bases, with 12 bases left in between. In DNA, the CDR3 is TGTGCCAGCAGTGCTATCGCGGGTACAGATACGCAGTATTTT. This gives the protein CASSAIAGTDTQYF.

V gene TRBV13 combines with J gene TRBJ2-7; 9 nucleotides line up with TRBD1. V shed 3 bases, J shed 3 bases, and the junction held 6 bases outside the gene matches. Per the germline V gene, CDR1 is PRHDT and CDR2 is FYEKMQ (reference sequence). This CDR3 has 15 amino acids. The CDR3 spells CASSFGQGLYYEQYF. CDR3 in DNA: TGTGCCAGCAGCTTTGGACAGGGGCTTTACTACGAGCAGTACTTC.

The CDR3 region is CASSPPTRVDTEAFF. The CDR3 nucleotides read TGTGCCAGCTCACCACCCACGCGGGTTGACACTGAAGCTTTCTTT. V is TRBV18 and J is TRBJ1-1; D uncertain. V was shortened by 0 bases and J by 3 bases, with 11 bases between the two germline ends. CDR1 and CDR2 (germline): KGHSH, LQKENI. The length of the CDR3 is 15 residues.

In this sample, this clonotype turned up a few times. The V and J genes are TRBV10-3 and TRBJ2-7; TRBD1 matches 9 bases. V shed 2 bases and J 5 bases; nucleotides not matched to a gene: 4. The V gene's germline CDR1 is ENHRY and CDR2 SYGVKD. The CDR3 covers 14 residues. CDR3 sequence: CAISEPGQGDEQYF. The CDR3 DNA reads TGTGCCATCAGTGAGCCGGGACAGGGCGACGAGCAGTACTTC.

This clonotype was detected ten times or more. The chain couples TRBV2 to TRBJ1-4, with TRBD1 identical over 11 bases. The V gene end was trimmed by 6 bases and the J gene end by 2 bases; junction bases not matched to a gene: 5. The germline V gene has CDR1 SNHLY and CDR2 FYNNEI. The CDR3 runs to 16 residues. The chain's CDR3 is CASSRTGGETNEKLFF. The CDR3 DNA reads TGTGCCAGCAGCCGGACAGGGGGCGAGACTAATGAAAAACTGTTTTTT.

At least ten counts were recorded for this clonotype. This chain joins TRBV10-3 and TRBJ1-5, with D maybe TRBD1 (5 bases). This CDR3 has 12 residues. Germline CDR1 is ENHRY and CDR2 is SYGVKD. Trimming removed 6 bases at V and 5 bases at J, with 8 bases between. The CDR3 is CAISQGDQPQHF. The CDR3 bases are TGTGCCATCAGCCAGGGTGATCAGCCCCAGCATTTT.

The table lists this clonotype with many counts. J is TRBJ2-7 and V is TRBV21-1; TRBD2 is the table's D call, not checked against the DNA. TRBV21-1 is noted as a pseudogene. The CDR3 has 18 amino acids. This CDR3 reads CASSPRLAGGLSSYEQYF. DNA for the CDR3: TGTGCCAGCAGCCCACGACTAGCGGGAGGCTTGAGCTCCTACGAGCAGTACTTC.

This clonotype was detected ten times or more. The chain recombines TRBV6-5 with TRBJ2-5, with 9 bases aligning to TRBD1. The germline CDR1 and CDR2 sequences are MNHEY and SVGAGI. The J segment lost 5 bases and the V segment lost 4 bases, leaving 8 bases of the junction unmatched. The CDR3 is 15 amino acids. DNA of the CDR3: TGTGCCAGCAGTTCTGGGACAGGGCAGGGCGAGACCCAGTACTTC. Its translation: CASSSGTGQGETQYF.

CDR3 amino acids: CASSLPSAGVTEAFF. DNA for the CDR3: TGTGCCAGCAGCCTCCCCTCGGCGGGGGTCACTGAAGCTTTCTTT. J is TRBJ1-1 and V is TRBV3-1, with TRBD1 as a possible D gene (5 bases). The CDR3 extends over 15 amino acids. Germline values: CDR1 LGHDT, CDR2 YNNKEL (reference sequence). Between the trimmed V and J ends, which lost 4 bases and 4 bases, there was a span of 16 bases.

The chain uses TRBV7-9 and TRBJ2-1; D uncertain. Per germline, CDR1 SEHNR and CDR2 FQNEAQ (reference sequence). The V gene lost 4 bases and the J gene lost 5 bases, with 6 bases spanning the gap. The CDR3 extends over 12 amino acids. CDR3 region: CASSSWNNEQFF. The DNA of the CDR3 is TGTGCCAGCAGCTCATGGAACAATGAGCAGTTCTTC. Full variable domain (remainder filled in from reference TRBV7-9 and TRBJ2-1): DTGVSQNPRHKITKRGQNVTFRCDPISEHNRLYWYRQTLGQGPEFLTYFQNEAQLEKSRLLSDRFSAERPKGSFSTLEIQRTEQGDSAMYLCASSSWNNEQFFGPGTRLTVL.

The chain has TRBV20-1 and TRBJ2-1; 7 nucleotides agree with TRBD2. The CDR3 is 13 amino acids. CDR1 is DFQATT and CDR2 is SNEGSKA in the germline V gene (reference sequence). V gave up 6 bases and J gave up 5 bases; unmatched junction bases: 7. In DNA, the CDR3 is TGCAGTGCCCCCCTAGCGGTAAACAATGAGCAGTTCTTC. Protein: CSAPLAVNNEQFF.

A few counts support this clonotype. The chain couples TRBV24-1 to TRBJ2-1; D is undetermined. This CDR3 region has 14 residues. V gave up 5 bases and J gave up 4 bases, with 11 bases separating them. The germline V gene has CDR1 KGHDR and CDR2 SFDVKD. DNA for the CDR3: TGTGCCACCAGTGCCCACGATGCGTACAATGAGCAGTTCTTC. It translates to CATSAHDAYNEQFF.